The 23 T cell receptor beta chains given below trace back to one sample, sequenced in a study of patients and donors after allogeneic stem cell transplantation. TCRdb fed the RT-PCR reads into MiXCR, producing one record per CDR3 protein. The sample holds about 40,000 distinct CDR3 sequences; roughly 30% are singletons and the top ten take about two thirds. Sequenced material: blood, either unsorted or a sorted T cell fraction (not recorded which). These receptors were collected from a human donor who was either an allogeneic HSCT recipient or a stem cell or donor lymphocyte infusion donor (not recorded which). It is not recorded whose cells these are; they may come from a transplant donor.

This clonotype was recorded at least ten times. The V gene is TRBV27, the J gene TRBJ1-4, with 8 bases that match TRBD1. This CDR3 has 14 amino acids. The ends lost 6 bases at V and 2 bases at J; junction bases unmatched: 2. CDR1 is MNHEY and CDR2 is SMNVEV in the germline V gene (reference sequence). The CDR3 coding sequence is TGTGCCAGCAGGAGACAGGGGACTAATGAAAAACTGTTTTTT. Amino acid sequence: CASRRQGTNEKLFF.

This chain uses TRBV15 with TRBJ2-4; 10 bases are a match to TRBD1. In germline, CDR1 is LNHNV, CDR2 YYDKDF (reference sequence). CDR3 size: 17 residues. After removal of 0 bases from V and 6 bases from J, the junction contained 8 bases not matched to a gene. The CDR3 DNA sequence: TGTGCCACCAGCAGAGATAGCGGACAGGGGGGCGGAAACATTCAGTACTTC. Translation gives CATSRDSGQGGGNIQYF. Based on the CDR3 plus reference TRBV15 and TRBJ2-4, the full variable domain is DAMVIQNPRYQVTQFGKPVTLSCSQTLNHNVMYWYQQKSSQAPKLLFHYYDKDFNNEADTPDNFQSRRPNTSFCFLDIRSPGLGDTAMYLCATSRDSGQGGGNIQYFGAGTRLSVL.

This clonotype came up many times. V is TRBV29-1 and J is TRBJ1-1; D gene unclear. In germline, CDR1 is SQVTM, CDR2 ANQGSEA. There are 13 residues in the CDR3. Trimming removed 4 bases at V and 0 bases at J, with 9 bases between. This chain's CDR3 is CSVVRPLNTEAFF. The CDR3 bases are TGCAGCGTTGTGCGGCCCCTGAACACTGAAGCTTTCTTT.

This sequence joins TRBV5-1 and TRBJ2-7; no reliable D call. The CDR3 sequence is 11 residues long. Germline CDR1 is SGHRS and CDR2 is YFSETQ. Trimming stripped 1 base from V and 6 bases from J, with 5 bases between. The CDR3 reads CASSLLGEQYF. CDR3 nucleotides: TGCGCCAGCAGCTTGTTGGGCGAGCAGTACTTC. Using reference TRBV5-1 and TRBJ2-7 for the parts outside the CDR3, the full variable domain is KAGVTQTPRYLIKTRGQQVTLSCSPISGHRSVSWYQQTPGQGLQFLFEYFSETQRNKGNFPGRFSGRQFSNSRSEMNVSTLELGDSALYLCASSLLGEQYFGPGTRLTVT.

There are a few counts of this clonotype. V gene TRBV20-1 combines with J gene TRBJ2-6, with D unresolved. The CDR3 sequence is 16 residues long. The germline gives CDR1 DFQATT, CDR2 SNEGSKA (reference sequence). The V end lost 5 bases, the J end lost 2 bases, and 16 bases lay between the germline ends. The CDR3 loop is CSAYPAWVAGANVLTF. Here the CDR3 DNA reads TGCAGTGCTTACCCAGCATGGGTTGCTGGGGCCAACGTCCTGACTTTC.

This clonotype was observed a handful of times. This chain uses TRBV9 with TRBJ2-5; possible D gene TRBD1, 6 bases. V lost 0 bases and J 4 bases, leaving 19 bases between the germline ends. Germline assignment: CDR1 SGDLS and CDR2 YYNGEE. This CDR3 contains 17 residues. The CDR3, as DNA: TGTGCCAGCAGCGTAGACCCTCTGCCACAGGGCAGAGAGACCCAGTACTTC. It codes for CASSVDPLPQGRETQYF.

This sequence joins TRBV4-1 and TRBJ2-7; the match to TRBD2 covers 7 bases. With V trimmed by 0 bases and J by 6 bases, 8 bases remained unmatched. The CDR3 loop spans 15 amino acids. Per the germline V gene, CDR1 is MGHRA and CDR2 is YSYEKL. CDR3 nucleotides: TGCGCCAGCAGCCAAGAGGGGAGGGCCGCGGGCGAGCAGTACTTC. Its protein is CASSQEGRAAGEQYF.

V usage is TRBV6-5 and J usage is TRBJ1-5, with D hard to call. The germline CDR1 and CDR2 sequences are MNHEY and SVGAGI. The CDR3 is 15 amino acids. With 0 bases removed from V and 0 bases from J, the gap between germline ends came to 6 bases. CDR3 coding DNA: TGTGCCAGCAGTTACTCGGGCCTTAGCAATCAGCCCCAGCATTTT. Its protein is CASSYSGLSNQPQHF.

The chain recombines TRBV7-9 with TRBJ2-2; TRBD2 matches 9 bases. The ends lost 5 bases at V and 3 bases at J; junction bases unmatched: 7. This CDR3 has 16 amino acids. Germline V gene lookup returns CDR1 SEHNR and CDR2 FQNEAQ (reference sequence). The CDR3 bases are TGTGCCAGCAGCCCAATAGCGGGAGCCGACACCGGGGAGCTGTTTTTT. It encodes CASSPIAGADTGELFF.

The chain couples TRBV12-3 or TRBV12-4 to TRBJ2-1; no clear D. V lost 0 bases, J lost 0 bases, and 6 bases lay in between. This CDR3 spans 15 amino acids. The CDR3 region is CASSLAGVSYNEQFF. In DNA, the CDR3 is TGTGCCAGCAGTTTAGCGGGTGTCTCCTACAATGAGCAGTTCTTC.

This clonotype has ten or more counts. The V gene is TRBV7-2, the J gene TRBJ1-2; D not certain. V gave up 5 bases and J gave up 2 bases, with 9 bases separating them. Germline-derived CDR1 and CDR2 are SGHTA and FQGNSA. The CDR3 totals 13 residues. CDR3 bases: TGTGCCAGCAGCCGCGACCGAAACTATGGCTACACCTTC. Translated: CASSRDRNYGYTF. The whole variable domain, filled in from reference TRBV7-2 and TRBJ1-2, reads GAGVSQSPSNKVTEKGKDVELRCDPISGHTALYWYRQSLGQGLEFLIYFQGNSAPDKSGLPSDRFSAERTGGSVSTLTIQRTQQEDSAVYLCASSRDRNYGYTFGSGTRLTVV.

V and J are TRBV6-2 or TRBV6-3 and TRBJ1-4; tentative D call: TRBD1 (5 bases). This CDR3 is built from 12 residues. Germline CDR1 is MNHEY and CDR2 is SVGEGT. Trimming left V 5 bases short and J 11 bases short, with 12 bases between. CDR3 residues: CASSADSPKLFF. The CDR3 DNA follows: TGTGCCAGCAGTGCCGACAGCCCGAAACTGTTTTTT.

This clonotype was observed many times. The chain combines TRBV12-5 with TRBJ1-2; TRBD1 aligns across 12 bases. There are 16 residues in the CDR3. J was trimmed by 5 bases and V by 5 bases; bases with no gene match: 9. Germline V gives CDR1 LGHNT, CDR2 FRNRAP. The CDR3 reads CASGPGTGGAEYGYTF. CDR3 nucleotide sequence: TGTGCTAGTGGTCCCGGGACAGGGGGCGCGGAATATGGCTACACCTTC.

The chain uses TRBV4-3 and TRBJ2-1, with TRBD2 as a possible D gene (6 bases). The CDR3 sequence is 16 residues long. Between the trimmed V and J ends, which lost 4 bases and 3 bases, there was a span of 16 bases. Per the germline V gene, CDR1 is LGHNA and CDR2 is YSLEER. CDR3 sequence (DNA): TGCGCCAGCAGCCGTACCGGGACTGCGGTCTACAATGAGCAGTTCTTC. Amino acid sequence: CASSRTGTAVYNEQFF.

J is TRBJ2-7 and V is TRBV5-1, with a tentative D call TRBD2 (6 bases). The germline CDR1 and CDR2 sequences are SGHRS and YFSETQ. The CDR3 runs to 16 residues. Trimming removed 0 bases from V and 1 base from J, with 14 bases in between. The CDR3: CASSLAPWRDSYEQYF. The DNA of the CDR3 is TGCGCCAGCAGCTTGGCCCCCTGGAGGGATTCCTACGAGCAGTACTTC.

This chain uses TRBV20-1 with TRBJ2-7; unclear D gene. Trimming pared 3 bases from V and 0 bases from J, leaving 15 bases between. Germline CDR1 DFQATT, CDR2 SNEGSKA (reference sequence). CDR3 length: 15 residues. The CDR3 DNA is TGCAGTGCTAGTCCATTGACACCGCTCTCCTACGAGCAGTACTTC. Protein product: CSASPLTPLSYEQYF.

For the CDR3, the DNA is TGTGCCAGCAGTGACCGGGACAGGGGGCGGAACACTGAAGCTTTCTTT. Translation gives CASSDRDRGRNTEAFF. The chain uses TRBV28 and TRBJ1-1; TRBD1 matches 12 bases. V lost 5 bases and J lost 1; bases outside the gene matches: 5. The CDR3 runs to 16 residues. CDR1 is MDHEN, CDR2 SYDVKM, per germline.

This clonotype has only a few counts. The CDR3 DNA is TGCGCCAGCAGCAAGGGTGGCCTCGGACAGGGGAATTCACCCCTCCACTTT. Translated, it gives CASSKGGLGQGNSPLHF. J is TRBJ1-6 and V is TRBV4-3; 9 bases are a match to TRBD1. This CDR3 is built from 17 residues. Germline loops: CDR1 LGHNA, CDR2 YSLEER. V gave up 5 bases and J gave up 7 bases; unmatched junction bases: 12.

The sample holds a few counts of this clonotype. V gene TRBV6-2 or TRBV6-3 combines with J gene TRBJ1-2; D not resolved. Germline V CDR1 and CDR2: MNHEY, SVGEGT. The CDR3 extends over 16 amino acids. V was cut by 5 bases and J by 5 bases, with 21 bases left in between. The CDR3 coding sequence is TGTGCCAGCAGTCCCATCCCCCGGAAAGGAGGATATGGCTACACCTTC. Its protein is CASSPIPRKGGYGYTF.

CDR3 DNA sequence: TGTGCCAGCAGCCTCGGGAGCCCTAATGAAAAACTGTTTTTT. Its protein is CASSLGSPNEKLFF. This chain connects TRBV28 to TRBJ1-4; no clear D. The germline V gene has CDR1 MDHEN and CDR2 SYDVKM. Trimming left V 6 bases short and J 3 bases short, with 11 bases between. CDR3 length equals 14 residues.

The J gene is TRBJ2-3, the V gene TRBV12-3 or TRBV12-4; TRBD1 matches at 8 bases. The ends lost 8 bases at V and 4 bases at J; junction bases unmatched: 11. CDR3 length equals 15 residues. This CDR3 is CASSGGGKGADTQYF. CDR3 coding DNA: TGTGCCAGCTCAGGGGGCGGAAAAGGAGCAGATACGCAGTATTTT.

The CDR3: CASSLDRGGEQYF. The CDR3 DNA follows: TGTGCCAGCAGCTTAGACAGGGGCGGCGAGCAGTACTTC. The rearrangement joins TRBV7-6 to TRBJ2-7; the match to TRBD1 covers 7 bases. The CDR3 covers 13 residues. CDR1 and CDR2 (germline): SGHVS, FNYEAQ. J lost 6 bases, V lost 1 base, and 3 bases had no gene match.

The chain links TRBV20-1 to TRBJ2-3; maybe TRBD1 (6 bases). Germline CDR1 DFQATT, CDR2 SNEGSKA (reference sequence). CDR3 size: 14 residues. V lost 0 bases, J lost 2 bases, and 9 bases lay in between. The CDR3 DNA is TGCAGTGCTAGAGATTGGGGGCCCACAGATACGCAGTATTTT. Amino acids: CSARDWGPTDTQYF.